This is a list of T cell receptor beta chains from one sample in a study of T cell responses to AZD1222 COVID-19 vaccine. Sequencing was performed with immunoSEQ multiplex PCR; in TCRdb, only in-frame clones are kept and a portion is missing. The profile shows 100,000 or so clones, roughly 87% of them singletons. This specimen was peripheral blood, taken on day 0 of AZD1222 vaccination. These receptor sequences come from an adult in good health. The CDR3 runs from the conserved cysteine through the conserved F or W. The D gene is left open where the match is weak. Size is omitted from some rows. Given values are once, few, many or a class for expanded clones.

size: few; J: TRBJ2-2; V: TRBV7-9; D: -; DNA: TGTGCCAGCAGCCCCCGACTGAACACCGGGGAGCTGTTTTTT; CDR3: CASSPRLNTGELFF
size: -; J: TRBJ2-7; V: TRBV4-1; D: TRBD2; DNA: TGCGCCAGCAGCCAAGAAGGTAGCGGGAGGCTCGAGCAGTACTTC; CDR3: CASSQEGSGRLEQYF
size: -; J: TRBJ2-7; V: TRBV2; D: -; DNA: TGTGCCAGCAGTGAAGCGCTTCGGCTTATAGGCCGCTACGAGCAGTACTTC; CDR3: CASSEALRLIGRYEQYF
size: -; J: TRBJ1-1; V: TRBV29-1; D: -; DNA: TGCAGCTTAGCCGAGGGAGCAGCGAACACTGAAGCTTTCTTT; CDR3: CSLAEGAANTEAFF
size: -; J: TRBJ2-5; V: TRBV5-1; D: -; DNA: TGCGCCAGCAGCTTCCGGGAGTTAAGAGAGACCCAGTACTTC; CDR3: CASSFRELRETQYF
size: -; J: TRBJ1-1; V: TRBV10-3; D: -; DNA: TGTGCCATCACCGAGGAGGGGTCCGTACCGGTTGCTGAAGCTTTCTTT; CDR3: CAITEEGSVPVAEAFF
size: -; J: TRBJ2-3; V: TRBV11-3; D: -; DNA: TGTGCCAGCAGCCCAACAGGGTCTCGCACAGATACGCAGTATTTT; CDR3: CASSPTGSRTDTQYF
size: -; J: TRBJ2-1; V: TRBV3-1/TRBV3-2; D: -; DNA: TGTGCCAGCCGGAGGGGATACAATGAGCAGTTCTTC; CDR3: CASRRGYNEQFF
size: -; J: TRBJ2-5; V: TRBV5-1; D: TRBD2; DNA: TGCGCCAGCAGCTTTCACGAACCGGGACTAGCGGGAGGGCCAAGGGAGACCCAGTACTTC; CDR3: CASSFHEPGLAGGPRETQYF
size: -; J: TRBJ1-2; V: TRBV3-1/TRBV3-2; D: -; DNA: TGTGCCAGCAGCCAGGAGGCCGTATATGGCTACACCTTC; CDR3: CASSQEAVYGYTF
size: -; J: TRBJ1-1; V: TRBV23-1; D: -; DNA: TGCGCCAGCAGTCCCCATTGTCAGGGGATATACACTGAAGCTTTCTTT; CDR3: CASSPHCQGIYTEAFF
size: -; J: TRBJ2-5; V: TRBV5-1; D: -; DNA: TGCGCCAGCAGCGATGGGAGGGAGACCCAGTACTTC; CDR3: CASSDGRETQYF
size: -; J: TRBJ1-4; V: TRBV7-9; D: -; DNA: TGTGCCAGCAGCGGAGGTCTGGCAACTAATGAAAAACTGTTTTTT; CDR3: CASSGGLATNEKLFF
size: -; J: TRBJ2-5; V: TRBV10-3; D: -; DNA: TGTGCCATCAGTGAGACGGAGACCCAGTACTTC; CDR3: CAISETETQYF